This T cell receptor (beta chain) was obtained from a study of T cells after yellow fever vaccination. TCRdb fed the 5' RACE reads into MiXCR, producing one record per CDR3 protein. This table has about 340,000 distinct CDR3 sequences, 8.7% appearing once. This clonotype was seen more than once but under ten times. Germline V gene lookup returns CDR1 MNHNS and CDR2 SASEGT. This CDR3 is 15 amino acids long. The V end was cut by 7 bases, the J end by 3 bases, with 13 bases between. This material consisted of PBMCs, taken on the day of the first yellow fever vaccination. The clonotype originates from a man aged 18-30 years who received the YFV17D yellow fever vaccine. The genes are TRBV6-1 and TRBJ1-6, with D unresolved. CDR3 nucleotide sequence: TGTGCCAGCATAGCACACGTCTTCTATAATTCACCCCTCCACTTT. This codes for CASIAHVFYNSPLHF.